The 23 T cell receptor beta chains below were found in one sample sequenced in a study of control samples from healthy donors and cancer patients. The table came from immunoSEQ multiplex PCR; TCRdb's copy has only in-frame clones and leaves some out. The sample has over 150,000 clones; about 95% are singletons. Sequenced sample: PBMCs. All receptors derive from a man aged 60 to 75 with colorectal cancer.

The J gene is TRBJ1-1, the V gene TRBV4-1; TRBD1 might be the D (5 bases). The CDR3 is 14 amino acids. Germline V gene lookup returns CDR1 MGHRA and CDR2 YSYEKL. V shed 3 bases and J shed 5 bases, with 13 bases lying between them. The CDR3 loop is CASSHPPAGTEAFF. DNA of the CDR3: TGCGCCAGCAGCCACCCCCCGGCAGGGACTGAAGCTTTCTTT.

V and J are TRBV6-5 and TRBJ1-2, with D perhaps TRBD1 (5 bases). Looked up from germline, CDR1 is MNHEY and CDR2 is SVGAGI. The CDR3 has 13 residues. Trimming took 7 bases from V and 8 from J, leaving 17 bases between them. The CDR3 sequence is CASTNTGIGGYTF. CDR3 nucleotides: TGTGCCAGCACCAACACAGGAATAGGGGGCTACACCTTC.

The chain uses TRBV5-8 and TRBJ1-5; D remains ambiguous. Between the trimmed V and J ends, which lost 1 base and 11 bases, there was a span of 22 bases. The CDR3 is made up of 16 amino acids. Germline V gene sequence: CDR1 SGHTS, CDR2 YDEGEE. The DNA of the CDR3 is TGTGCCAGCAGCTTGCGGGGTTCTTCCCTGCGGGGAACCCAGCATTTT. This encodes CASSLRGSSLRGTQHF. Combining the CDR3 with reference TRBV5-8 and TRBJ1-5 gives the whole variable domain EAGVTQSPTHLIKTRGQQATLRCSPISGHTSVYWYQQALGLGLQFLLWYDEGEERNRGNFPPRFSGRQFPNYSSELNVNALELEDSALYLCASSLRGSSLRGTQHFGDGTRLSIL.

The chain employs TRBV12-3 or TRBV12-4 and TRBJ1-1; no clear D gene. This CDR3 is built from 11 residues. The V gene lost 4 bases and the J gene lost 11 bases, with 11 bases spanning the gap. CDR3 bases: TGTGCCAGCAGTTCCAAGTCCCGGGCTTTCTTT. Protein product: CASSSKSRAFF.

The chain couples TRBV7-8 to TRBJ1-4; D may be TRBD1 (6 bases). Between the trimmed V and J ends, which lost 5 bases and 5 bases, there was a span of 12 bases. CDR1 and CDR2 (germline): SGHVS, FQNEAQ. The CDR3 consists of 14 residues. The CDR3 DNA sequence: TGTGCCAGCAGCCCCCAGGGGCCAAATGAAAAACTGTTTTTT. Translation: CASSPQGPNEKLFF.

This chain uses TRBV6-1 with TRBJ2-4, with 12 bases fitting TRBD1. V shed 3 bases, J shed 12 bases, and the junction held 3 bases outside the gene matches. Germline CDR1 and CDR2: MNHNS and SASEGT. The CDR3 has 13 residues. The CDR3 loop reads CASSEGQGAYQYF. Here the CDR3 DNA reads TGTGCCAGCAGTGAGGGACAGGGGGCGTATCAGTACTTC.

The V and J genes are TRBV9 and TRBJ1-1; D unresolved. This CDR3 comprises 13 residues. Germline lookup yields CDR1 SGDLS and CDR2 YYNGEE. V was pared by 3 bases and J by 0 bases, with 6 bases between. The CDR3 is CASSADMNTEAFF. The CDR3 region has the DNA TGTGCCAGCAGCGCCGATATGAACACTGAAGCTTTCTTT.

V gene TRBV7-2 combines with J gene TRBJ2-3; no reliable D call. The CDR3 sequence is 14 residues long. Trimming took 7 bases from V and 3 from J, leaving 14 bases between them. Germline V gene data show CDR1 as SGHTA and CDR2 as FQGNSA. For the CDR3, the DNA is TGTGCCAGCAACCCTGGAATGGGGACAGATACGCAGTATTTT. This gives the protein CASNPGMGTDTQYF.

The chain is built from TRBV19 and TRBJ2-7; 7 bases align to TRBD1. Germline V gene sequence: CDR1 LNHDA, CDR2 SQIVND (reference sequence). Unmatched junction bases numbered 10, after V lost 3 bases and J lost 5 bases. The CDR3 contains 15 residues. In DNA, the CDR3 is TGTGCCAGTAGTATTGGACCAGGGGGTTATAACGAGCAGTACTTC. As protein: CASSIGPGGYNEQYF.

Concerning this clone: Distinct nucleotide sequences in the sample also encode this CDR3. CDR3 coding DNA: TGTGCCAGCAGCAGCCCTACAGGGGGCGGAGAGACCCAGTACTTC. Translated: CASSSPTGGGETQYF. The V and J genes are TRBV7-9 and TRBJ2-5; 9 bases fit TRBD1. In germline, CDR1 is SEHNR, CDR2 FQNEAQ (reference sequence). The CDR3 totals 15 residues. V shed 5 bases and J 4 bases; nucleotides not matched to a gene: 8. Filled out from reference TRBV7-9 and TRBJ2-5, the complete variable domain reads DTGVSQNPRHKITKRGQNVTFRCDPISEHNRLYWYRQTLGQGPEFLTYFQNEAQLEKSRLLSDRFSAERPKGSFSTLEIQRTEQGDSAMYLCASSSPTGGGETQYFGPGTRLLVL.

This chain joins TRBV30 and TRBJ2-7, with D perhaps being TRBD1 or TRBD2 (5 bases each). The CDR3 runs to 13 residues. Looked up from germline, CDR1 is GTSNPN and CDR2 is SVGIG (reference sequence). The ends were cut back, 5 bases at V and 5 bases at J, with 16 bases in the middle. The CDR3 is CAWDGGLSNEQYF. CDR3 bases: TGTGCCTGGGATGGGGGTCTCAGTAACGAGCAGTACTTC.

The J gene is TRBJ2-2, the V gene TRBV9; 7 positions agree with TRBD2. Germline V gene data show CDR1 as SGDLS and CDR2 as YYNGEE. Trimming cost V 1 base and J 0 bases; bases outside gene matches: 3. This CDR3 has 16 amino acids. CDR3 bases: TGTGCCAGCAGCGTACAAAGCGGGGCGAACACCGGGGAGCTGTTTTTT. This encodes CASSVQSGANTGELFF. The complete variable domain, with remaining parts taken from reference TRBV9 and TRBJ2-2, reads DSGVTQTPKHLITATGQRVTLRCSPRSGDLSVYWYQQSLDQGLQFLIQYYNGEERAKGNILERFSAQQFPDLHSELNLSSLELGDSALYFCASSVQSGANTGELFFGEGSRLTVL.

The chain has TRBV5-1 and TRBJ2-5; no clear D. V was clipped by 4 bases and J by 1 base, with 11 bases between them. This CDR3 contains 14 residues. Per germline, CDR1 SGHRS and CDR2 YFSETQ. The CDR3 loop reads CASSGGDAQETQYF. The DNA for the CDR3 is TGCGCCAGCAGCGGCGGAGACGCCCAAGAGACCCAGTACTTC.

The gene calls are TRBV10-3 and TRBJ2-3; 7 bases agree with TRBD1. This CDR3 has 14 amino acids. CDR1 is ENHRY, CDR2 SYGVKD, per germline. V lost 2 bases and J lost 5; bases outside the gene matches: 4. The CDR3 region is CAISEPRQGDTQYF. In DNA, the CDR3 is TGTGCCATCAGTGAGCCCCGACAGGGAGATACGCAGTATTTT.

The rearrangement links TRBV5-1 to TRBJ2-2; 8 positions match TRBD1. The CDR3 contains 13 residues. V shed 6 bases, J shed 8 bases, and the junction held 6 bases outside the gene matches. Germline assignment: CDR1 SGHRS and CDR2 YFSETQ. The CDR3 DNA reads TGCGCCAGCACTGCTGACAGGGGAGGGGAGCTGTTTTTT. Translated: CASTADRGGELFF.

The V call is TRBV30, the J call TRBJ2-7; 9 nucleotides align to TRBD1. Germline V lookup: CDR1 GTSNPN, CDR2 SVGIG (reference sequence). The trim removed 0 bases at V and 2 bases at J, leaving 8 bases unmatched. The CDR3 totals 16 residues. The CDR3 DNA reads as TGTGCCTGGAGTGTACAGGGGGCTGTCATAGCCTACGAGCAGTACTTC. Translating it yields CAWSVQGAVIAYEQYF.

This clone was seen only once. The chain combines TRBV7-2 with TRBJ2-4, with a possible D match to TRBD2 (6 bases). In germline, CDR1 is SGHTA, CDR2 FQGNSA. The V and J ends lost 4 bases and 7 bases respectively, with 17 bases between them. The CDR3 has 15 amino acids. The CDR3 sequence: CASSSEGGAWNIQYF. For the CDR3, the DNA is TGTGCCAGCAGCTCAGAGGGCGGGGCGTGGAACATTCAGTACTTC.

This clone has just one count. The CDR3 protein is CASSYSSSGEIYGYTF. The DNA of the CDR3 is TGTGCCAGCAGTTACTCGAGTTCGGGGGAAATATATGGCTACACCTTC. The chain joins TRBV6-5 to TRBJ1-2; D perhaps matches TRBD1 (5 bases). The ends were cut back, 0 bases at V and 5 bases at J, with 16 bases in the middle. This CDR3 is 16 amino acids long. Looked up from germline, CDR1 is MNHEY and CDR2 is SVGAGI.

The J gene is TRBJ2-1, the V gene TRBV23-1; D remains ambiguous. TRBV23-1 is identified as an open reading frame with a role that is uncertain. Trimming removed 2 bases from V and 7 bases from J, with 12 bases in between. The CDR3 runs 14 residues. The CDR3 sequence: CASSQTHMVNEQFF. CDR3 nucleotide sequence: TGCGCCAGCAGTCAAACGCACATGGTAAATGAGCAGTTCTTC.

The genes are TRBV5-6 and TRBJ1-2, with 8 positions matching TRBD1. CDR1 is SGHDT and CDR2 is YYEEEE in the germline V gene. J lost 3 bases, V lost 4 bases, and 2 bases had no gene match. This CDR3 is 13 amino acids long. The CDR3 DNA reads as TGTGCCAGCAGCGAACAGGGGGACTATGGCTACACCTTC. The encoded protein is CASSEQGDYGYTF.

The V call is TRBV2, the J call TRBJ1-2, with D possibly TRBD1 on 6 matching bases. The CDR3 has 15 amino acids. The ends were cut back, 6 bases at V and 4 bases at J, with 18 bases in the middle. CDR1 and CDR2 from the germline V gene are SNHLY and FYNNEI. CDR3: CASRKRDGTPYGYTF. In DNA, the CDR3 is TGTGCCAGCAGGAAAAGGGACGGGACACCCTATGGCTACACCTTC.

The CDR3 bases are TGCAGCGTTGAACTCGAGAACACTGAAGCTTTCTTT. Encoded protein: CSVELENTEAFF. The chain couples TRBV29-1 to TRBJ1-1; no firm D call. CDR1 is SQVTM, CDR2 ANQGSEA, per germline. V was pared by 2 bases and J by 1 base, with 5 bases between. There are 12 residues in the CDR3.

V is TRBV6-2 or TRBV6-3 and J is TRBJ2-2, with D uncertain. Germline CDR1 MNHEY, CDR2 SVGEGT. The CDR3 is 11 amino acids. V was trimmed by 2 bases and J by 8 bases, leaving 3 bases between them. The CDR3 region is CASSYVGELFF. The CDR3, as DNA: TGTGCCAGCAGTTACGTGGGGGAGCTGTTTTTT.